This T cell receptor beta chain was profiled in a study of blood T cell repertoires in COVID-19. Study background: The analysed material was cDNA or gDNA that came from T cells, B-cell-depleted T cells, or PBMCs.

Germline CDR1 reads SGHRS; CDR2 reads YFSETQ. This CDR3 has 14 amino acids. Between the trimmed V and J ends, which lost 4 bases and 1 base, there was a span of 11 bases. Clones were sequenced by immunoSEQ multiplex PCR, and TCRdb holds only the in-frame ones, with some missing. The sample shows about 380,000 clones, 85% to 90% of them seen only once. The TCR comes from a woman between 18 and 29 years old who had recovered from COVID-19. The chain links TRBV5-1 to TRBJ1-1; D ambiguous. Material for sequencing was PBMCs or T cells enriched from blood (not recorded which). Written as DNA, the CDR3 is TGCGCCAGCAGCATCGGGAGGTCGAACACTGAAGCTTTCTTT. Amino acids: CASSIGRSNTEAFF.